These 10 T cell receptor beta chains originate from one sample sequenced in a study of spatial heterogeneity in lung cancer. Time point indicated: sample taken at primary tumor resection. MiXCR, run by TCRdb on the 5' RACE reads, gives a single entry per CDR3 protein. The sample records about 80,000 distinct CDR3 sequences, 7% to 9% being singletons. The material sequenced was PBMCs, taken at surgery. Receptors were obtained from a male donor with early-stage non-small cell lung cancer.

This clonotype was recorded at least ten times. The chain joins TRBV30 to TRBJ2-5; D is perhaps TRBD2 (7 bases). This CDR3 has 14 residues. Germline CDR1 is GTSNPN and CDR2 is SVGIG (reference sequence). Deletions cut 5 bases from V and 2 bases from J, with 15 bases between. CDR3 bases: TGTGCCTGGGCGAGGGGGGGACCTCAAGAGACCCAGTACTTC. It codes for CAWARGGPQETQYF. The entire variable domain, with the rest obtained from reference TRBV30 and TRBJ2-5, is as follows: SQTIHQWPATLVQPVGSPLSLECTVEGTSNPNLYWYRQAAGRGLQLLFYSVGIGQISSEVPQNLSASRPQDRQFILSSKKLLLSDSGFYLCAWARGGPQETQYFGPGTRLLVL.

The rearrangement uses TRBV5-1 and TRBJ1-1; D not certain. This CDR3 comprises 16 residues. Trimming left V 0 bases short and J 0 bases short, with 12 bases between. In germline, CDR1 is SGHRS, CDR2 YFSETQ. The CDR3 nucleotides are TGCGCCAGCAGCTTGGTGAACCCAGGACTGAACACTGAAGCTTTCTTT. As protein: CASSLVNPGLNTEAFF.

V is TRBV2 and J is TRBJ2-7; D not certain. Trimming pared 2 bases from V and 2 bases from J, leaving 1 base between. Germline CDR1 SNHLY, CDR2 FYNNEI. The CDR3 loop spans 11 amino acids. The CDR3 spells CASSETYEQYF. CDR3 sequence (DNA): TGTGCCAGCAGTGAAACCTACGAGCAGTACTTC.

The chain recombines TRBV3-1 with TRBJ2-1; 10 positions match TRBD2. The CDR3 sequence is 16 residues long. The germline CDR1 and CDR2 sequences are LGHDT and YNNKEL (reference sequence). Trimming took 3 bases from V and 2 from J; bases not matched to a gene: 4. CDR3 DNA sequence: TGTGCCAGCAGCCAGGTTAGCGGGAGGCCCTACAATGAGCAGTTCTTC. Translated, it gives CASSQVSGRPYNEQFF.

This chain links TRBV7-6 with TRBJ2-7; the match to TRBD1 covers 9 bases. The CDR3 runs 15 residues. The germline V gene encodes CDR1 SGHVS and CDR2 FNYEAQ. With V trimmed by 4 bases and J by 2 bases, 6 bases remained unmatched. For the CDR3, the DNA is TGTGCCAGCAGCTCAGGGACAGGGTGGGCCTACGAGCAGTACTTC. Translation: CASSSGTGWAYEQYF.

This clonotype has ten or more counts. V gene TRBV7-2 combines with J gene TRBJ2-3; a possible D gene is TRBD2 (5 bases). Trimming pared 3 bases from V and 9 bases from J, leaving 10 bases between. The CDR3 sequence is 12 residues long. CDR1 and CDR2 (germline): SGHTA, FQGNSA. CDR3 DNA: TGTGCCAGCAGCTTTTCTTCGGGAACGCAGTATTTT. Translated: CASSFSSGTQYF.

This clonotype was counted between two and nine times. The chain has TRBV27 and TRBJ2-2; D gene uncertain. Between the trimmed V and J ends, which lost 0 bases and 5 bases, there was a span of 10 bases. The CDR3 extends over 15 amino acids. Germline V gene lookup returns CDR1 MNHEY and CDR2 SMNVEV (reference sequence). CDR3 DNA sequence: TGTGCCAGCAGTTTATCCCGAACACTAACCGGGGAGCTGTTTTTT. It codes for CASSLSRTLTGELFF.

The chain combines TRBV12-5 with TRBJ1-1, with a tentative D call TRBD1 (5 bases). The CDR3 covers 13 residues. The V gene's germline CDR1 is LGHNT and CDR2 FRNRAP. The V and J ends lost 2 bases and 5 bases respectively, with 9 bases between them. CDR3: CASGLWQGTEAFF. The CDR3 DNA sequence: TGTGCTAGTGGTTTGTGGCAGGGTACTGAAGCTTTCTTT.

The V and J genes are TRBV4-2 and TRBJ1-1, with D unclear. V was pared by 0 bases and J by 3 bases, with 11 bases between. The germline gives CDR1 LGHNA, CDR2 YNFKEQ. This CDR3 is built from 15 residues. CDR3 coding DNA: TGTGCCAGCAGCCAAGATTGGGATATGGACACTGAAGCTTTCTTT. It codes for CASSQDWDMDTEAFF.

This clonotype was detected a few times. One junction end disagrees with the germline gene, perhaps due to a read error. The chain carries TRBV7-7 and TRBJ2-5; TRBD1 matches 7 bases. The germline V gene encodes CDR1 SSHAT and CDR2 FNYEAQ (reference sequence). This CDR3 has 15 residues. As DNA, the CDR3 is TGTGCTAGCAGCCTCTATACAGGGGCAGAAGAGACCCAGTACTTC. Translating it yields CASSLYTGAEETQYF.